One sample yielded the 6 T cell receptor beta chains listed below, sequenced in a study of T cell responses to AZD1222 COVID-19 vaccine. Here immunoSEQ multiplex PCR was the method, and the copy in TCRdb shows in-frame clones only, minus some. Of more than 90,000 clones in the sample, around 87% were seen once. The sequencing here drew on peripheral blood, taken 28 days after the second AZD1222 dose. All receptors derive from an adult who received the AZD1222 COVID-19 vaccine.

As to this clone: Other nucleotide sequences from this sample produce the same CDR3. The rearrangement joins TRBV27 to TRBJ1-6; D is ambiguous. The CDR3 is 12 residues long. Trimming removed 1 base from V and 5 bases from J, with 0 bases in between. Per the germline V gene, CDR1 is MNHEY and CDR2 is SMNVEV (reference sequence). The CDR3 reads CASSLYNSPLHF. The DNA for the CDR3 is TGTGCCAGCAGTTTATATAATTCACCCCTCCACTTT.

The chain couples TRBV9 to TRBJ2-1; D is uncertain. Germline CDR1 and CDR2: SGDLS and YYNGEE. This CDR3 has 13 amino acids. V shed 1 base and J shed 7 bases, with 9 bases lying between them. This CDR3 reads CASSVLGGNEQFF. CDR3 nucleotides: TGTGCCAGCAGCGTATTAGGTGGGAATGAGCAGTTCTTC.

This clone was recorded once. The chain uses TRBV29-1 and TRBJ1-2, with D tentatively TRBD1 (5 bases). V lost 7 bases, J lost 7 bases, and 19 bases lay in between. CDR1 is SQVTM, CDR2 ANQGSEA, per germline. This CDR3 comprises 13 residues. CDR3 in DNA: TGCAGCGCCGTAGGGCAGGGAGCTAGTGGCTACACCTTC. Amino acids: CSAVGQGASGYTF.

Points on this clone: The same CDR3 is also encoded by other DNA sequences in this sample. J is TRBJ2-7 and V is TRBV27, with 10 bases that match TRBD1. This CDR3 is built from 14 residues. From germline, CDR1 is MNHEY and CDR2 SMNVEV (reference sequence). V trimming: 6 bases; J trimming: 2 bases; junction bases outside the gene matches: 4. CDR3 loop: CASSAGTGAYEQYF. The CDR3 nucleotides read TGTGCCAGCAGCGCCGGGACAGGGGCCTACGAGCAGTACTTC.

The chain joins TRBV10-1 to TRBJ1-1, with TRBD1 matching over 10 bases. Germline lookup yields CDR1 WNHNN and CDR2 SYGVQD (reference sequence). V lost 0 bases and J lost 3; bases outside the gene matches: 16. The CDR3 sequence is 20 residues long. In nucleotides, the CDR3 is TGCGCCAGCAGTGAGTCGAGAGGGGACAGGGGTCCCCAGAAGGACACTGAAGCTTTCTTT. Protein sequence: CASSESRGDRGPQKDTEAFF.

The chain carries TRBV7-8 and TRBJ1-1; 7 nucleotides agree with TRBD1. Germline assignment: CDR1 SGHVS and CDR2 FQNEAQ. CDR3 length: 16 amino acids. The V gene end was trimmed by 1 base and the J gene end by 4 bases; junction bases not matched to a gene: 9. The chain's CDR3 is CASSLVQGVLSTEAFF. As DNA, the CDR3 is TGTGCCAGCAGCTTAGTCCAGGGGGTGCTGAGCACTGAAGCTTTCTTT. Full variable domain (rest looked up from reference TRBV7-8 and TRBJ1-1): GAGVSQSPRYKVAKRGQDVALRCDPISGHVSLFWYQQALGQGPEFLTYFQNEAQLDKSGLPSDRFFAERPEGSVSTLKIQRTQQEDSAVYLCASSLVQGVLSTEAFFGQGTRLTVV.